The TCR beta chain under discussion was sequenced for a study of lung T cells in sarcoidosis with Löfgren's syndrome (dated by TCRdb to 2016 to 2017). Notes on the research overall: Sarcoidosis was described as a granulomatous, mainly pulmonary disease marked by CD4+ T cell accumulation in bronchoalveolar lavage fluid. The repertoire analyses were focused on Lofgren's syndrome patients.

These reads were obtained on an Illumina MiSeq. Through fastp at Q25 and MiXCR, TCRdb rebuilt clones from the public reads, retaining in-frame beta chains. Rows matching on CDR3 protein sequence are summarized as one entry with the most common DNA and genes. The sample table shows 60,000 or so distinct CDR3 sequences, and about 20% are seen once. Under 3% of the sample rests with the top ten. Study-wide findings and limitations: TRAV12-1 and TRBV2 were reported as the most expanded V gene segments in Löfgren's syndrome patients compared with control subjects. In alphabeta pairing analysis, TRAV12-1 preferentially paired with TRBV2, and these paired TCRs showed CDR3 homology. CDR3 motifs in TRAV12-1 and TRBV2 were reported to be shared across several Lofgren's syndrome patients, which suggests public CD4+ TCR repertoires. Recognition of a sarcoidosis-associated antigen was merely suggested, with the antigen itself still putative and unidentified.

Between the V and J ends, shortened by 6 bases and 13 bases respectively, the junction contains 18 bases. The CDR3 runs 12 residues from the cysteine to the phenylalanine. Only the CDR3 DNA is retained, 36 bases long and in frame from the first base. This clonotype has at least ten counts. What this receptor recognizes is not known. No clone much larger than this one lies a single base away; base qualities are absent. The V and J genes are TRBV12-3 or TRBV12-4 and TRBJ2-5; the D segment is perhaps TRBD1 or TRBD2, each sharing 5 matched bases. The sequence was collected from a human donor with sarcoidosis (Löfgren's syndrome or another form), or a control subject (not recorded which). The sample was CD4+ T cells from PBMCs. DNA sequence: TGTGCCAGCAGGAGGGACCGAGCTTTTGCGTACTTC. This codes for CASRRDRAFAYF.